The rows below give T cell receptor beta chains drawn from one sample of a study of cytomegalovirus exposure and HLA in healthy donors. TCRdb keeps only in-frame clones here, not all; method: immunoSEQ multiplex PCR. The sample lists some 170,000 clones, approximately 79% seen once, with roughly 5.8% in the top ten. The material sequenced was PBMCs. The receptor source for this set is a man between 35 and 55 years old in good health and CMV-seropositive. CDR3s include the opening cysteine and the closing phenylalanine or tryptophan. D genes are given only for firm matches. Clone size is stated in some rows and not others, as once, few, many or a class when expanded.

J	D	length	V	size	CDR3	DNA
TRBJ2-1	NA	13	TRBV28	NA	CASKQGYYNEQFF	TGTGCCAGCAAACAGGGTTACTACAATGAGCAGTTCTTC
TRBJ1-1	TRBD1	14	TRBV7-2	NA	CASRYTGTGGEAFF	TGTGCCAGCAGGTATACCGGGACAGGGGGCGAAGCTTTCTTT
TRBJ2-7	NA	11	TRBV13	NA	CASSLGGEQYF	TGTGCCAGCAGCTTGGGGGGCGAGCAGTACTTC
TRBJ2-5	NA	13	TRBV6-5	NA	CASTEPARETQYF	TGTGCCAGCACCGAGCCAGCGCGGGAGACCCAGTACTTC
TRBJ2-3	TRBD1	13	TRBV10-3	once	CAFRTGVGDTQYF	TGTGCCTTCCGGACAGGGGTTGGAGATACGCAGTATTTT
TRBJ1-4	TRBD1	14	TRBV7-9	once	CASSSGQGNEKLFF	TGTGCCAGCAGCTCGGGACAGGGGAATGAAAAACTGTTTTTT
TRBJ2-7	TRBD2	15	TRBV5-1	once	CASSPAGAVSYEQYF	TGCGCCAGCAGTCCAGCGGGGGCAGTGTCCTACGAGCAGTACTTC
TRBJ2-7	TRBD2	17	TRBV11-1	NA	CASSSFQGSGASYEQYF	TGTGCCAGCAGCTCCTTCCAGGGTAGCGGGGCCTCCTACGAGCAGTACTTC
TRBJ2-2	TRBD2	16	TRBV5-1	NA	CASSQRLAGVTGELFF	TGCGCCAGCAGCCAGCGCCTAGCGGGAGTCACCGGGGAGCTGTTTTTT
TRBJ2-3	TRBD2	17	TRBV18	few	CASSSGGGGRSTDTQYF	TGTGCCAGCTCCTCCGGGGGGGGAGGCCGGAGCACAGATACGCAGTATTTT
TRBJ2-1	NA	13	TRBV11-2	few	CASSLDRALVQFF	TGTGCCAGCAGCTTAGATAGGGCACTAGTACAGTTCTTC
TRBJ2-7	NA	13	TRBV2	NA	CASSPGPLREQYF	TGTGCCAGCAGTCCAGGCCCTCTACGCGAGCAGTACTTC
TRBJ1-2	NA	12	TRBV28	NA	CASTEGNREGTF	TGTGCCAGCACCGAAGGGAACAGGGAAGGCACCTTC
TRBJ2-3	TRBD1	14	TRBV25-1	NA	CACQGAIATDTQYF	TGTGCCTGCCAGGGGGCGATTGCGACAGATACGCAGTATTTT
TRBJ2-1	TRBD2	16	TRBV7-3	NA	CASSPGLAVPYNEQFF	TGTGCCAGCAGCCCGGGACTAGCGGTCCCCTACAATGAGCAGTTCTTC
TRBJ2-7	NA	15	TRBV6-1	NA	CASSENVRGTYEQYF	TGTGCCAGCAGTGAAAATGTTCGGGGTACCTACGAGCAGTACTTC
TRBJ1-2	NA	12	TRBV7-9	NA	CASSRELYGYTF	TGTGCCAGCAGCCGGGAGTTATATGGCTACACCTTC